The entry below gives a single T cell receptor (beta chain) sequence along with its context. Its specificity is unknown. Alongside a J-beta primer mix, a sample-barcoded 5' primer served in a second PCR lasting about 6 to 11 cycles. MiXCR, applied by TCRdb to the 5' RACE reads, yields one record per CDR3 protein. The repertoire holds about 1 million distinct CDR3 sequences, with 40% to 55% as singletons. This record belongs to a study of blood T cells in healthy people across ages. Points from the study as a whole: Possibly confounding the expanded clonotype changes was the fact that donor CMV status was unknown.

The extraction recovered at least 5.5 micrograms of total RNA per sample. Trimming removed 0 bases from V and 4 bases from J, with 12 bases in between. This CDR3 is 15 amino acids long. Germline V lookup: CDR1 LGHDT, CDR2 YNNKEL (reference sequence). Specimen: blood. V gene TRBV3-1 combines with J gene TRBJ2-5, with D tentatively TRBD1 (5 bases). This clonotype was sampled from a woman aged 60-75 years in good health. Written as DNA, the CDR3 is TGTGCCAGCAGCCAAGAGGCAGGGCCAAGAGAGACCCAGTACTTC. Amino acids: CASSQEAGPRETQYF.